This TCR beta chain appears in the sequencing data of a study of blood T cell repertoires in COVID-19. Looking at the study overall: COVID-19 samples collected from the United States, Italy and Spain covered acute and convalescent phases.

Trimming removed 8 bases from V and 2 bases from J, with 10 bases in between. The CDR3 sequence is 13 residues long. Germline CDR1 is MNHEY and CDR2 is SVGAGI. Original processing methods: From reference gene primer amplification, estimates of nucleated cell counts were derived. TCRdb keeps only in-frame clones here, not all; method: immunoSEQ multiplex PCR. D and trimming were read from the DNA, whereas the V and J calls and clone size are those reported in that table. The sample includes around 47,000 clones, about 83% seen only once; the top ten take approximately 3.8%. Enrollment of patients from Seattle took place during active infection, with longitudinal follow-up.

Source material: peripheral blood. The receptor was derived from a middle-aged man with COVID-19, enrolled during active disease. The rearrangement joins TRBV6-5 to TRBJ2-1; D is unresolved. The chain's CDR3 is CASLERAYNEQFF. The CDR3 DNA reads as TGTGCCAGCTTGGAGCGAGCCTACAATGAGCAGTTCTTC.